This T cell receptor (beta chain) was observed in a study of OX40 agonist ivuxolimab in advanced cancers. Study-wide context: The costimulatory receptor OX40 (CD134) was targeted by ivuxolimab, a fully human IgG2 agonistic monoclonal antibody. Intravenous ivuxolimab was administered to patients every 2 weeks at six dose levels: 0.01, 0.1, 0.3, 1.5, 3 and 10 mg/kg. Among the roughly 52 dose-escalation patients, around 19 had hepatocellular carcinoma, roughly 15 melanoma, 9 renal cell carcinoma and 9 head and neck cancer. A male proportion of 82.7% and a mean age of approximately 55 years, ranging from roughly 23 to 80, were recorded for the dose-escalation cohort. Patients were allowed to have had prior anti-PD-1, anti-PD-L1 or anti-CTLA-4 therapy, and roughly two fifths of the dose-escalation patients had been treated with checkpoint inhibitors. Partial responses occurred in three dose-escalation patients: two with cutaneous melanoma and one with hepatocellular carcinoma. Peripheral TCRbeta sequencing aimed to test whether ivuxolimab altered TCR sequence diversity and caused clonal T-cell expansion. The paper covers the monotherapy dose-escalation part of the phase I ivuxolimab trial, which included N of about 51 patients.

To sequence the TCRbeta CDR3 region, genomic DNA was isolated from the sorted cells. The immunoSEQ Assay was used for sequencing of TCRbeta CDR3 regions. The source is immuneACCESS, and TCRdb retained only in-frame sequences with V and J called. Part of the clones is not carried over; for the studies checked, unresolved V genes explain less than half of this, and the remainder is unexplained. Within this sample are under 100,000 clones, with 85% to 95% of them counted one time only. The ten biggest clones cover 11% of the sample. The paper as a whole reports these results and caveats: The antigen specificity of the clonally expanded peripheral T cells was not determined. At doses of 0.1 to 3.0 mg/kg, clonal expansion of both CD4+ and CD8+ T cells in blood was seen between baseline and week 6. After ivuxolimab, CD8+ T cells had more expanded clones than CD4+ T cells on average. Low levels of normalized T-cell clonal expansion were also seen in some patients who did not respond. Partial responders in the 0.1-3.0 mg/kg groups had among the lowest normalized peripheral clonal expansion, especially among CD8+ T cells.

The trial excluded patients who had a history of autoimmune disease or who were on systemic immunosuppression. Peripheral blood for TCR sequencing was collected from all dose cohorts at baseline, on cycle 4 day 1, and on cycle 7 day 1. The samples were taken from a phase I, first-in-human, multicenter, open-label dose-escalation trial of ivuxolimab. Adults with locally advanced or metastatic melanoma, renal cell, hepatocellular, or head and neck squamous cell carcinoma were enrolled in the trial. Before TCR sequencing, CD4+ and CD8+ T cells were separately sorted from peripheral blood. The CDR3 holds 16 amino acids from the cysteine to the phenylalanine. Only the CDR3 part of the read is kept: 48 bases, read in frame from the first base. Via the germline V gene, CDR1 is SGHDT and CDR2 YYEEEE. V is clipped by 2 bases and J by 5 bases, and the sequence between their germline boundaries is 16 bases long.

Of note for this clone: The clone's antigen remains unknown. Base qualities are not at hand, and no much larger clone is one base apart.

Specimen: CD4+ or CD8+ T cells sorted from blood, collected in a trial of the OX40 agonist ivuxolimab. Here the chain combines TRBV5-6 and TRBJ2-2, and the D gene may be TRBD1, 6 bases matching. The sequence was collected from an adult with an advanced solid tumor such as melanoma, head and neck, liver or kidney cancer. The CDR3 amino acid sequence is: CASSLAGAFGTGELFF. The nucleotide sequence reads as follows: TGTGCCAGCAGCTTAGCAGGGGCGTTTGGAACCGGGGAGCTGTTTTTT.